This T cell receptor beta chain was sequenced for a study of T cells expressing NK-cell markers (dated by TCRdb to 2020 to 2022). About the investigation overall: Eight or nine donors provided sorted CD3+CD56+NKG2C+, CD3+CD56+NKG2C- and CD3+CD56-NKG2C+ T-cell subsets, whose TCR beta-chain repertoires were profiled. Randomly selected healthy volunteers, three men and five women, were used as the eight sequenced donors. Of the eight sequenced donors, seven were found to be HCMV-seropositive and one was found to be HCMV-seronegative. Libraries were sequenced as 2 x 150 bp reads on Illumina HiSeq 2000/2500, MiSeq or NextSeq.

Reading from cysteine to phenylalanine, the CDR3 counts 13 amino acids. A DNA sequence was not provided. The germline V gene gives CDR1 as KGHSH and CDR2 as LQKENI. To determine HCMV serostatus, a commercial ELISA kit was used to detect HCMV-specific IgG in serum. Ficoll density gradient centrifugation was used to isolate peripheral blood mononuclear cells from blood. Results and caveats for the whole study, not just this receptor: In six donors, the dominant CD3+CD56+NKG2C+ clonotypes were among the top 10 CD8+ clonotypes and accounted for 1.0-7.0% of CD8+ T cells. It remained unclear whether the expanded NKG2C-expressing T cell clones were specific for HCMV antigens. Those dominant clonotypes were again the most abundant among CD3+CD56-NKG2C+ cells in several donors, at roughly 25-60.1%.

As concerns this clonotype: Its recognized antigen is unknown.

Sequencing was performed on an Illumina HiSeq 2000. The TCR beta cDNA libraries were made using 5'RACE template switching, a step that added both a universal primer site and unique molecular identifiers. cDNA synthesis was primed from the TCR beta constant segment, followed by two successive PCR amplification steps. The authors processed their data as follows. MIGEC was used to demultiplex reads and group reads by UMI, and MiTCR was used to assemble and quantify clonotypes. To exclude erroneous sequences, any TCR cDNA sequence not supported by at least two reads was discarded. The tcR package was used for downstream repertoire analysis, and clonotypes were matched across fractions by CDR3 nucleotide sequence plus V segment. VDJmatch was used to annotate antigen specificity against VDJdb, with one amino acid substitution in CDR3 allowed. After reprocessing by TCRdb, each CDR3 protein sequence is one entry, and no DNA is given. The V and J calls were determined by TCRdb, not by the authors. The table for this sample lists under 600,000 distinct CDR3 sequences. The ten largest clones add up to around 1.4% of the sample.

The TCR was taken from a woman aged 45-59 years in good health. Donor details come from another sample of the same person, matched by shared clones. The specimen sequenced was blood T cells: a sorted CD56 or NKG2C T cell subset, CD4+ or CD8+ T cells, or bulk PBMC T cells (not recorded which). This chain joins TRBV18 to TRBJ2-7. The CDR3 protein sequence reads: CASSPPGFEEPYF.